The 29 T cell receptor beta chains in this list originate from one sample, sequenced in a study of Graves' ophthalmopathy and Graves' hyperthyroidism. For repertoire sequencing, the TCR beta CDR3 regions were amplified from RNA transcripts. Investigators did first-round RT-PCR with HTBI primers, then second-round multiplex PCR. MiXCR was run by TCRdb on the multiplex PCR reads, yielding one entry per CDR3 protein. The sample holds some 350,000 distinct CDR3 sequences, about 18% seen once. Material: peripheral blood. These receptor sequences come from an adult woman with stable Graves' hyperthyroidism.

This clonotype was seen ten or more times. V and J are TRBV15 and TRBJ2-5; no clear D. Germline V lookup: CDR1 LNHNV, CDR2 YYDKDF (reference sequence). The V gene lost 0 bases and the J gene lost 7 bases, with 18 bases spanning the gap. The CDR3 is 16 residues long. The CDR3 protein is CATSRDPDNNAVTQYF. DNA for the CDR3: TGTGCCACCAGCAGAGATCCCGACAATAACGCTGTGACCCAGTACTTC.

This clonotype was counted at least ten times. The chain recombines TRBV9 with TRBJ1-6; TRBD1 matches 10 bases. This CDR3 has 15 amino acids. Per germline, CDR1 SGDLS and CDR2 YYNGEE. After removal of 3 bases from V and 6 bases from J, the junction contained 3 bases not matched to a gene. This CDR3 is CASSARTGGNSPLHF. For the CDR3, the DNA is TGTGCCAGCAGCGCAAGGACAGGGGGTAATTCACCCCTCCACTTT.

Regarding this clonotype: Because it lacks the conserved phenylalanine or tryptophan at the end, this CDR3 is likely a read error. The DNA is omitted, as the CDR3 cannot be located on it reliably, and the CDR3 follows TCRdb's listing. The gene calls are TRBV24-1 and TRBJ1-1. The length of the CDR3 is 17 amino acids, counting both ends. Germline V gene data show CDR1 as KGHDR and CDR2 as SFDVKD. The CDR3: CATSDLLRPGTNTEACL.

This clonotype was counted ten times or more. The gene calls are TRBV19 and TRBJ1-1; D is unresolved. Trimming cost V 5 bases and J 4 bases, with 14 bases left between them. The CDR3 has 14 residues. The germline V gene encodes CDR1 LNHDA and CDR2 SQIVND (reference sequence). DNA for the CDR3: TGTGCCAGTAGTTACCAAGTCTCGGGCACTGAAGCTTTCTTT. Translated, it gives CASSYQVSGTEAFF.

The CDR3 DNA reads as TGCAGTGCTAGACCCTCCGATGAGCAGTTCTTC. It encodes CSARPSDEQFF. This sequence joins TRBV20-1 and TRBJ2-1; D not resolved. V lost 2 bases, J lost 8 bases, and 7 bases lay in between. This CDR3 region has 11 residues. Germline CDR1 is DFQATT and CDR2 is SNEGSKA (reference sequence).

A few counts support this clonotype. A much larger clone is a single base away; this may be a read error. The CDR3 end shows no conserved phenylalanine or tryptophan, and so a read error is likely. This chain connects TRBV20-1 to TRBJ2-5, with 8 bases that match TRBD2. This CDR3 is built from 14 residues. Trimming removed 3 bases from V and 0 bases from J; junction bases left unmatched: 3. CDR1 is DFQATT, CDR2 SNEGSKA, per germline (reference sequence). The DNA of the CDR3 is TGCAGTGCTAGGACTAGCGAGCACCAAGAGACCCAGTACTCC. Translated: CSARTSEHQETQYS.

This clonotype was detected ten times or more. This sequence joins TRBV7-2 and TRBJ2-7, with TRBD2 matching 8 bases. This CDR3 spans 15 amino acids. Germline V gives CDR1 SGHTA, CDR2 FQGNSA. Trimming cost V 3 bases and J 2 bases; bases outside gene matches: 6. The CDR3 bases are TGTGCCAGCAGCTTGAGTAGCGGGATTCCCTACGAGCAGTACTTC. It codes for CASSLSSGIPYEQYF.

This clonotype was seen repeatedly, ten times or more. The chain recombines TRBV6-2 or TRBV6-3 with TRBJ1-1, with 8 bases identical to TRBD1. Trimming removed 2 bases from V and 3 bases from J; junction bases left unmatched: 11. This CDR3 has 17 amino acids. From germline, CDR1 is MNHEY and CDR2 SVGEGT. Here the CDR3 DNA reads TGTGCCAGCAGTTACGGGGAGGACAGGGCGGAGGACACTGAAGCTTTCTTT. Translation gives CASSYGEDRAEDTEAFF.

On this clonotype: It may be a read error: a sequence one base away is much more abundant. The conserved phenylalanine or tryptophan is not found at the CDR3 terminus, so this likely reflects a read error. The V gene is TRBV20-1, the J gene TRBJ1-2, with 9 bases fitting TRBD1. Losses at the gene ends were 3 bases for V and 6 bases for J; bases not matched to a gene: 8. The CDR3 extends over 14 amino acids. CDR1 is DFQATT and CDR2 is SNEGSKA in the germline V gene (reference sequence). This CDR3 is CSASPGTGNHGYTV. Written as DNA, the CDR3 is TGCAGTGCTAGTCCTGGGACAGGGAACCATGGCTACACCGTC.

The genes are TRBV28 and TRBJ2-7, with D maybe TRBD1 (6 bases). The CDR3 has 12 residues. V dropped 6 bases and J dropped 6 bases, with 12 bases sitting between them. CDR1 is MDHEN and CDR2 is SYDVKM in the germline V gene. CDR3 nucleotide sequence: TGTGCCAGCAGATCACAGGGTCGCGAGCAGTACTTC. Amino acids: CASRSQGREQYF. Together with reference TRBV28 and TRBJ2-7, the CDR3 gives the full variable domain: DVKVTQSSRYLVKRTGEKVFLECVQDMDHENMFWYRQDPGLGLRLIYFSYDVKMKEKGDIPEGYSVSREKKERFSLILESASTNQTSMYLCASRSQGREQYFGPGTRLTVT.

This clonotype was observed at least ten times. The rearrangement joins TRBV6-2 or TRBV6-3 to TRBJ2-5; 7 positions agree with TRBD1. This CDR3 contains 13 residues. After removal of 6 bases from V and 2 bases from J, the junction contained 3 bases not matched to a gene. CDR1 and CDR2 (germline): MNHEY, SVGEGT. CDR3 in DNA: TGTGCCAGCAGACCGGGACAGCAAGAGACCCAGTACTTC. Encoded protein: CASRPGQQETQYF.

This clonotype was recorded only once. The CDR3 sequence is CASSQGAGAHAEAFF. CDR3 sequence (DNA): TGTGCCAGCAGCCAAGGGGCGGGGGCGCACGCTGAAGCTTTCTTT. This chain joins TRBV4-2 and TRBJ1-1; D perhaps matches TRBD1 (6 bases). The CDR3 runs 15 residues. The V end was cut by 1 base, the J end by 6 bases, with 15 bases between. CDR1 LGHNA and CDR2 YNFKEQ come from the germline V gene.

There are many counts of this clonotype. V is TRBV12-3 or TRBV12-4 and J is TRBJ2-7, with 8 bases identical to TRBD1. V shed 5 bases and J 3 bases; nucleotides not matched to a gene: 6. The CDR3 totals 14 residues. For the CDR3, the DNA is TGTGCCAGCAGTAAGTCCGGGACAGGCTACGAGCAGTACTTC. Translating gives CASSKSGTGYEQYF.

CDR3 sequence (DNA): TGCAGCGTTGAAGGGACTAGCGTCACCGGGGAGCTGTTTTTT. As protein: CSVEGTSVTGELFF. The chain carries TRBV29-1 and TRBJ2-2; 9 bases agree with TRBD2. The V and J ends lost 1 base and 4 bases, in that order; junction bases with no gene match: 1. In germline, CDR1 is SQVTM, CDR2 ANQGSEA. There are 14 residues in the CDR3.

This clonotype has a count of ten or more. The chain has TRBV20-1 and TRBJ2-7; TRBD1 matches at 8 bases. The CDR3 has 15 amino acids. V lost 5 bases, J lost 3 bases, and 12 bases stayed unmatched. The germline V gene has CDR1 DFQATT and CDR2 SNEGSKA (reference sequence). The CDR3 reads CSALDREYGNYEQYF. The CDR3 nucleotides are TGCAGTGCTCTGGACAGGGAATATGGCAACTACGAGCAGTACTTC.

This clonotype has just a few counts. The chain is built from TRBV4-2 and TRBJ1-2; D may be TRBD1 (5 bases). Germline V gene lookup returns CDR1 LGHNA and CDR2 YNFKEQ. Between the trimmed V and J ends, which lost 0 bases and 2 bases, there was a span of 13 bases. This CDR3 is 16 amino acids long. The CDR3 DNA sequence: TGTGCCAGCAGCCAAGACGCCCCGCGGGGGAACTATGGCTACACCTTC. Translating it yields CASSQDAPRGNYGYTF.

This clonotype occurred many times. The chain employs TRBV5-6 and TRBJ1-2; D gene unclear. CDR3 length: 16 residues. CDR1 and CDR2 from the germline V gene are SGHDT and YYEEEE. V lost 4 bases to trimming and J lost 1 base, with 17 bases between them. The chain's CDR3 is CASSPGGRAGNYGYTF. The CDR3 DNA reads as TGTGCCAGCAGCCCTGGTGGCAGAGCGGGTAACTATGGCTACACCTTC.

The sample holds many counts of this clonotype. The CDR3 loop is CASSRSTGLGETQYF. In DNA form, the CDR3 reads TGTGCCAGTAGTAGAAGTACGGGGTTGGGAGAGACCCAGTACTTC. The rearrangement uses TRBV19 and TRBJ2-5; D is possibly TRBD2 (5 bases). V lost 4 bases and J 4 bases, leaving 16 bases between the germline ends. The CDR3 extends over 15 amino acids. Germline V gene lookup returns CDR1 LNHDA and CDR2 SQIVND (reference sequence).

This clonotype was recorded many times. The chain employs TRBV2 and TRBJ2-7, with 7 bases identical to TRBD1. The germline V gene has CDR1 SNHLY and CDR2 FYNNEI. This CDR3 has 15 amino acids. The J segment lost 7 bases and the V segment lost 3 bases, leaving 12 bases of the junction unmatched. The DNA of the CDR3 is TGTGCCAGCAGTGAGTCGGGTCAGGGGGTCGGAGAGCAGTACTTC. Translating it yields CASSESGQGVGEQYF.

Ten or more counts support this clonotype. The J gene is TRBJ1-1, the V gene TRBV28; no definite D call. CDR3 length equals 19 residues. Germline V CDR1 and CDR2: MDHEN, SYDVKM. Trimming cost V 1 base and J 2 bases, with 23 bases left between them. The CDR3 nucleotides are TGTGCCAGCAGTTTATTCCCCTCCGGGCTCGGGAGGGCCAACACTGAAGCTTTCTTT. Its translation: CASSLFPSGLGRANTEAFF.

This clonotype was counted at least ten times. The rearrangement uses TRBV4-1 and TRBJ1-1; TRBD1 agrees at 7 bases. There are 18 residues in the CDR3. Germline trimming cut 5 bases from V and 0 bases from J; bases unmatched to any gene: 15. Germline V lookup: CDR1 MGHRA, CDR2 YSYEKL. The CDR3 here is CASSYPSGTDTMNTEAFF. In DNA, the CDR3 is TGCGCCAGCAGCTATCCTTCCGGGACAGATACTATGAACACTGAAGCTTTCTTT.

The chain carries TRBV20-1 and TRBJ2-5; 8 nucleotides line up with TRBD2. V lost 5 bases, J lost 4 bases, and 9 bases stayed unmatched. CDR3 length equals 14 residues. Germline assignment: CDR1 DFQATT and CDR2 SNEGSKA (reference sequence). For the CDR3, the DNA is TGCAGTGCTGTTATGAGCGGGGGAGGAGAGACCCAGTACTTC. Translated, it gives CSAVMSGGGETQYF.

This clonotype was counted at least ten times. V is TRBV7-2 and J is TRBJ1-2; D unresolved. The CDR3 has 15 amino acids. V was pared by 5 bases and J by 8 bases, with 21 bases between. Germline V gene sequence: CDR1 SGHTA, CDR2 FQGNSA. The CDR3 DNA is TGTGCCAGCAGCCCCACGCACGCGGGGTCGGTCGGCTACACCTTC. Translating it yields CASSPTHAGSVGYTF.

This clonotype was recorded many times. V and J are TRBV12-3 or TRBV12-4 and TRBJ2-7; D possibly corresponds to TRBD2 (5 bases). The CDR3 is made up of 15 amino acids. V was cut by 6 bases and J by 2 bases, with 17 bases left in between. The CDR3 spells CASSPAERRTYEQYF. Written as DNA, the CDR3 is TGTGCCAGCAGCCCAGCCGAGCGGAGAACCTACGAGCAGTACTTC.

This clonotype was seen ten or more times. The V gene is TRBV7-8, the J gene TRBJ1-5, with D possibly matching TRBD1 (6 bases). Looked up from germline, CDR1 is SGHVS and CDR2 is FQNEAQ. The CDR3 consists of 16 residues. Between the trimmed V and J ends, which lost 2 bases and 7 bases, there was a span of 18 bases. CDR3 region: CASSLWGRGGEQPQHF. The CDR3 DNA follows: TGTGCCAGCAGCTTATGGGGCAGGGGCGGAGAACAGCCCCAGCATTTT. The full variable domain, in which reference TRBV7-8 and TRBJ1-5 provide the parts outside the CDR3, is GAGVSQSPRYKVAKRGQDVALRCDPISGHVSLFWYQQALGQGPEFLTYFQNEAQLDKSGLPSDRFFAERPEGSVSTLKIQRTQQEDSAVYLCASSLWGRGGEQPQHFGDGTRLSIL.

This clonotype appeared once. The chain is built from TRBV4-2 and TRBJ2-7; tentatively, D is TRBD1 (6 bases). V gave up 1 base and J gave up 4 bases, with 20 bases separating them. CDR3 size: 17 residues. Germline CDR1 LGHNA, CDR2 YNFKEQ. The CDR3 DNA reads as TGTGCCAGCAGCCAAGGGGGGCAGGACTTAGGGGTTTACGAGCAGTACTTC. It encodes CASSQGGQDLGVYEQYF.

The CDR3 sequence is CASSYTHGLGEQYF. The CDR3 DNA is TGTGCCAGCAGTTACACCCATGGACTGGGCGAGCAGTACTTC. The chain uses TRBV6-5 and TRBJ2-7, with D possibly TRBD2 on 5 matching bases. Per germline, CDR1 MNHEY and CDR2 SVGAGI. Trimming took off 2 bases at V and 6 bases at J, with 14 bases between the two ends. The CDR3 runs 14 residues.

In its sample, this clonotype was seen many times. The CDR3 DNA sequence: TGTGCCAGCAGTTTCCGACCGTCGAACACTGAAGCTTTCTTT. It encodes CASSFRPSNTEAFF. The gene calls are TRBV28 and TRBJ1-1; D ambiguous. This CDR3 contains 14 residues. Germline assignment: CDR1 MDHEN and CDR2 SYDVKM. The V gene lost 3 bases and the J gene lost 1 base, with 9 bases spanning the gap. The variable domain in full, with the rest retrieved from reference TRBV28 and TRBJ1-1, is DVKVTQSSRYLVKRTGEKVFLECVQDMDHENMFWYRQDPGLGLRLIYFSYDVKMKEKGDIPEGYSVSREKKERFSLILESASTNQTSMYLCASSFRPSNTEAFFGQGTRLTVV.

The table lists this clonotype with many counts. The chain combines TRBV19 with TRBJ1-1, with D unclear. The V end lost 5 bases, the J end lost 5 bases, and 15 bases lay between the germline ends. The CDR3 has 14 residues. Germline CDR1 and CDR2: LNHDA and SQIVND (reference sequence). CDR3 sequence (DNA): TGTGCCAGTAGTGGGATGAAGGGAAGAACTGAAGCTTTCTTT. Protein product: CASSGMKGRTEAFF.